This T cell receptor (beta chain) is drawn from a study of control samples from healthy donors and cancer patients. Germline V gene sequence: CDR1 SGHTA, CDR2 FQGNSA. There are 15 residues in the CDR3. V gave up 0 bases and J gave up 2 bases, with 11 bases separating them. This clone occurred a few times. This table comes from immunoSEQ multiplex PCR, and its TCRdb copy is limited to in-frame clones, with some not included. The sample carries 150,000 to 200,000 clones, about 86% recorded once. The specimen was blood. The TCR comes from a man between 18 and 35 years old in good health. The chain recombines TRBV7-2 with TRBJ2-7, with D unresolved. CDR3 loop: CASSLAGHTTYEQYF. The CDR3 DNA reads TGTGCCAGCAGCTTAGCAGGGCACACCACCTACGAGCAGTACTTC.